The 20 T cell receptor beta chains presented below share a single source sample, sequenced in a study of Ad26.COV2.S vaccination and SARS-CoV-2 variants. Data came from immunoSEQ multiplex PCR; TCRdb stores just in-frame clones and leaves some out. The sample shows some 300,000 clones, roughly 86% of them seen only once. Treatment reported: some 20 received Ad26.COV2.S at low or high dose, single or two shots; 5 received placebo; per-sample allocation not given. Samples came from day 63 after the first vaccine or placebo injection. The sequencing here drew on peripheral blood, taken in a trial of Ad26.COV2.S vaccine versus placebo. The receptor source for this set is a person between 18 and 60 years old who received the Ad26.COV2.S COVID-19 vaccine or a placebo.

The CDR3 sequence: CASSSIVLIQGLNEQFF. In DNA, the CDR3 is TGTGCCAGCAGCTCAATAGTCCTTATTCAGGGACTCAATGAGCAGTTCTTC. The V call is TRBV7-6, the J call TRBJ2-1, with a possible D match to TRBD2 (6 bases). V was clipped by 4 bases and J by 6 bases, with 22 bases between them. Germline V lookup: CDR1 SGHVS, CDR2 FNYEAQ. This CDR3 has 17 amino acids. Drawing the rest from reference TRBV7-6 and TRBJ2-1, the complete variable domain is GAGVSQSPRYKVTKRGQDVALRCDPISGHVSLYWYRQALGQGPEFLTYFNYEAQQDKSGLPNDRFSAERPEGSISTLTIQRTEQRDSAMYRCASSSIVLIQGLNEQFFGPGTRLTVL.

This clone showed up just a few times. V and J are TRBV7-9 and TRBJ1-3; TRBD1 is a possible D gene (6 bases). The CDR3 runs 13 residues. The germline V and J ends were trimmed by 4 bases and 13 bases, with 17 bases remaining between them. Per germline, CDR1 SEHNR and CDR2 FQNEAQ (reference sequence). CDR3 loop: CASSSVTGTPIYF. The CDR3 DNA is TGTGCCAGCAGCTCAGTTACAGGGACCCCTATATATTTT. The complete variable domain, with remaining parts taken from reference TRBV7-9 and TRBJ1-3, reads DTGVSQNPRHKITKRGQNVTFRCDPISEHNRLYWYRQTLGQGPEFLTYFQNEAQLEKSRLLSDRFSAERPKGSFSTLEIQRTEQGDSAMYLCASSSVTGTPIYFGEGSWLTVV.

J is TRBJ1-2 and V is TRBV7-2; D may be TRBD1 (6 bases). Germline-derived CDR1 and CDR2 are SGHTA and FQGNSA. The CDR3 extends over 15 amino acids. Trimming removed 0 bases from V and 4 bases from J, with 12 bases in between. The CDR3 region has the DNA TGTGCCAGCAGCTTAGCAAGAGACAGGACCTATGGCTACACCTTC. As protein: CASSLARDRTYGYTF.

The table lists this clone with a few counts. The chain links TRBV4-1 to TRBJ1-2, with 7 bases lining up with TRBD1. The CDR3 runs 14 residues. In germline, CDR1 is MGHRA, CDR2 YSYEKL. V was pared by 4 bases and J by 3 bases, with 5 bases of the junction left unmatched. CDR3 residues: CASSPGQADYGYTF. For the CDR3, the DNA is TGCGCCAGCAGCCCCGGACAGGCGGACTATGGCTACACCTTC.

The rearrangement uses TRBV9 and TRBJ2-3; D is undetermined. V was clipped by 5 bases and J by 1 base, with 8 bases between them. This CDR3 has 13 residues. The germline CDR1 and CDR2 sequences are SGDLS and YYNGEE. This CDR3 reads CASSLSRTDTQYF. The CDR3 DNA reads TGTGCCAGCAGTCTGAGCCGCACAGATACGCAGTATTTT.

V gene TRBV19 combines with J gene TRBJ2-3; D not resolved. Germline V gives CDR1 LNHDA, CDR2 SQIVND (reference sequence). The CDR3 spans 14 residues. V lost 4 bases and J 0 bases, leaving 8 bases between the germline ends. The CDR3 nucleotides are TGTGCCAGTAGTAGGACCCTTAGCACAGATACGCAGTATTTT. As protein: CASSRTLSTDTQYF. The full variable domain, rest sourced from reference TRBV19 and TRBJ2-3, is DGGITQSPKYLFRKEGQNVTLSCEQNLNHDAMYWYRQDPGQGLRLIYYSQIVNDFQKGDIAEGYSVSREKKESFPLTVTSAQKNPTAFYLCASSRTLSTDTQYFGPGTRLTVL.

This clone was counted a few times. The chain employs TRBV24-1 and TRBJ2-1; D may be TRBD1 (6 bases). Trimming took off 4 bases at V and 6 bases at J, with 12 bases between the two ends. Germline V gives CDR1 KGHDR, CDR2 SFDVKD. The CDR3 totals 14 residues. This CDR3 reads CATSEGGHLNEQFF. CDR3 nucleotides: TGTGCCACCAGTGAAGGGGGACACCTCAATGAGCAGTTCTTC.

The V and J genes are TRBV18 and TRBJ2-3; tentative D call: TRBD2 (6 bases). The germline CDR1 and CDR2 sequences are KGHSH and LQKENI. Trimming stripped 4 bases from V and 3 bases from J, with 14 bases between. The CDR3 length is 15 residues. CDR3 bases: TGTGCCAGCTCACTCACGGGAGTGGGTACAGATACGCAGTATTTT. Translating gives CASSLTGVGTDTQYF.

The chain carries TRBV5-1 and TRBJ1-1; TRBD1 might be the D (5 bases). The CDR3 covers 14 residues. V lost 0 bases, J lost 10 bases, and 16 bases lay in between. Germline V CDR1 and CDR2: SGHRS, YFSETQ. The CDR3 DNA reads TGCGCCAGCAGCTTGGGGCAGGGAAATCGAGTAGCTTTCTTT. Translation gives CASSLGQGNRVAFF.

The J gene is TRBJ2-6, the V gene TRBV6-5; D gene unclear. V lost 6 bases, J lost 4 bases, and 13 bases lay in between. Germline assignment: CDR1 MNHEY and CDR2 SVGAGI. The CDR3 consists of 15 residues. CDR3: CASRPRGSGANVLTF. For the CDR3, the DNA is TGTGCCAGCAGGCCCCGTGGCTCCGGGGCCAACGTCCTGACTTTC.

This chain joins TRBV7-2 and TRBJ2-1, with D maybe TRBD1 (6 bases). The CDR3 is 18 amino acids. The germline V gene encodes CDR1 SGHTA and CDR2 FQGNSA. Trimming stripped 5 bases from V and 1 base from J, with 21 bases between. CDR3 nucleotides: TGTGCCAGCAGCCTCTGGGTGGGGGCCTTAACTTCCTACAATGAGCAGTTCTTC. It translates to CASSLWVGALTSYNEQFF.

The chain links TRBV10-1 to TRBJ1-1, with D possibly matching TRBD1 (6 bases). CDR3 length: 13 amino acids. The germline V gene has CDR1 WNHNN and CDR2 SYGVQD (reference sequence). Trimming removed 5 bases from V and 3 bases from J, with 10 bases in between. The CDR3 sequence is CASSYRVDTEAFF. CDR3 DNA: TGCGCCAGCAGTTACAGGGTGGACACTGAAGCTTTCTTT.

The chain is built from TRBV4-3 and TRBJ2-7; D is perhaps TRBD1 (6 bases). This CDR3 spans 14 amino acids. Per the germline V gene, CDR1 is LGHNA and CDR2 is YSLEER. The V end lost 0 bases, the J end lost 3 bases, and 9 bases lay between the germline ends. The DNA for the CDR3 is TGCGCCAGCAGCCAAGAGTGGACAGACTACGAGCAGTACTTC. Translated, it gives CASSQEWTDYEQYF.

This chain links TRBV5-1 with TRBJ2-7, with D tentatively TRBD2 (6 bases). Per the germline V gene, CDR1 is SGHRS and CDR2 is YFSETQ. The CDR3 length is 16 residues. Deletions cut 4 bases from V and 5 bases from J, with 22 bases between. The CDR3 DNA follows: TGCGCCAGCAGCCTCCGCGGAGGGGTCGGAGCAGACGAGCAGTACTTC. Translation gives CASSLRGGVGADEQYF.

This clone was observed once. The CDR3 DNA is TGTGCCAGCAGCTTGGACACTAGAGGCTATGGCTACACCTTC. It is translated as CASSLDTRGYGYTF. The chain uses TRBV5-6 and TRBJ1-2; no definite D call. The CDR3 consists of 14 residues. Trimming removed 0 bases from V and 4 bases from J, with 10 bases in between. Germline-derived CDR1 and CDR2 are SGHDT and YYEEEE.

The CDR3 nucleotides read TGTGCCAGTTCCAGGGTCTCTGGAAACACCATATATTTT. Translating it yields CASSRVSGNTIYF. V usage is TRBV19 and J usage is TRBJ1-3; weak D call: TRBD1 (5 bases). This CDR3 is built from 13 residues. The ends were cut back, 8 bases at V and 0 bases at J, with 8 bases in the middle. Germline V CDR1 and CDR2: LNHDA, SQIVND (reference sequence).

The CDR3 bases are TGTGCCAGCAGCTTAGCATGGGACGGCGGGGGTTTTGAGCAGTTCTTC. Translated: CASSLAWDGGGFEQFF. The genes are TRBV7-2 and TRBJ2-1; 7 bases agree with TRBD2. J lost 9 bases, V lost 0 bases, and 11 bases had no gene match. CDR1 and CDR2 from the germline V gene are SGHTA and FQGNSA. The CDR3 consists of 16 residues. Using reference TRBV7-2 and TRBJ2-1 for the parts outside the CDR3, the full variable domain is GAGVSQSPSNKVTEKGKDVELRCDPISGHTALYWYRQSLGQGLEFLIYFQGNSAPDKSGLPSDRFSAERTGGSVSTLTIQRTQQEDSAVYLCASSLAWDGGGFEQFFGPGTRLTVL.

V usage is TRBV7-2 and J usage is TRBJ1-2; no definite D call. CDR3 size: 14 residues. The germline CDR1 and CDR2 sequences are SGHTA and FQGNSA. Trimming cost V 5 bases and J 3 bases, with 13 bases left between them. The CDR3 here is CASSVVQVDYGYTF. The CDR3 DNA follows: TGTGCCAGCAGCGTAGTGCAGGTTGACTATGGCTACACCTTC.

The genes are TRBV5-1 and TRBJ2-3; 9 bases agree with TRBD1. The trim removed 4 bases at V and 6 bases at J, leaving 6 bases unmatched. The V gene's germline CDR1 is SGHRS and CDR2 YFSETQ. The CDR3 spans 14 residues. The CDR3 sequence: CASSIQGAEDTQYF. CDR3 in DNA: TGCGCCAGCAGCATACAGGGGGCTGAGGATACGCAGTATTTT.

The gene calls are TRBV27 and TRBJ1-2; D is unclear. The CDR3 runs to 15 residues. Germline V CDR1 and CDR2: MNHEY, SMNVEV (reference sequence). Between the trimmed V and J ends, which lost 3 bases and 4 bases, there was a span of 15 bases. The CDR3 region is CASSLSASPIYGYTF. DNA for the CDR3: TGTGCCAGCAGTTTGTCGGCTAGCCCCATCTATGGCTACACCTTC.